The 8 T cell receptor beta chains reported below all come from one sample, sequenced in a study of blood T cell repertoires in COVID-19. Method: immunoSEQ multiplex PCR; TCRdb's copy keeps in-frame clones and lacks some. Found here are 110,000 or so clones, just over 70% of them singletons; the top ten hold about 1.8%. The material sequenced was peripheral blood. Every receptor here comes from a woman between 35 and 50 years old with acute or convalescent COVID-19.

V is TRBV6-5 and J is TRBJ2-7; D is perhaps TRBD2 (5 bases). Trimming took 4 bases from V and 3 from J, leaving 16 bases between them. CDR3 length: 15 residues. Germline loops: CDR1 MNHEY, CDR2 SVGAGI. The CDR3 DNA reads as TGTGCCAGCAGTTCCCGCGGACGGACTGGCTACGAGCAGTACTTC. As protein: CASSSRGRTGYEQYF.

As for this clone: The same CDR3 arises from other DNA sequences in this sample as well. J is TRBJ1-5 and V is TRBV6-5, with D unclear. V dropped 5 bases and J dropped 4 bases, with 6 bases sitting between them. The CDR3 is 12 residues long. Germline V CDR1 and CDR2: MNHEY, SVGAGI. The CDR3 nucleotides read TGTGCCAGCAGTCCTTTAAATCAGCCCCAGCATTTT. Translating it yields CASSPLNQPQHF.

This CDR3 is CASSPGARAYSPLHF. As DNA, the CDR3 is TGCGCCAGCAGCCCTGGGGCAAGGGCTTACTCACCCCTCCACTTT. The chain combines TRBV4-1 with TRBJ1-6; perhaps TRBD1 as D (5 bases). V lost 4 bases to trimming and J lost 10 bases, with 17 bases between them. This CDR3 is 15 amino acids long. CDR1 is MGHRA and CDR2 is YSYEKL in the germline V gene.

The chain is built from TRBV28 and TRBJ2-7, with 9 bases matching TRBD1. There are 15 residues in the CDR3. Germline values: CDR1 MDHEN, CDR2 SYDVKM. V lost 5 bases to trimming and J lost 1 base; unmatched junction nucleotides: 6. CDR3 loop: CASSGTGTGSYEQYF. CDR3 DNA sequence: TGTGCCAGCAGTGGTACCGGGACAGGGTCCTACGAGCAGTACTTC.

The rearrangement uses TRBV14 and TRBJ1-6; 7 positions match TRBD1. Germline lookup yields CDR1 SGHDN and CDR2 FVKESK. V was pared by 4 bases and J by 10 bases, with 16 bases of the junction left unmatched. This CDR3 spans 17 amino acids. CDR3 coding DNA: TGTGCCAGCAGCCCATCTACGCTCGACAGGGCTGGATCACCCCTCCACTTT. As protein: CASSPSTLDRAGSPLHF.

The CDR3 protein is CASSLVEGGENTF. The CDR3 DNA reads TGTGCCAGCAGTTTAGTTGAGGGGGGGGAGAACACCTTC. The chain has TRBV12-3 or TRBV12-4 and TRBJ1-2; TRBD1 might be the D (6 bases). There are 13 residues in the CDR3. The germline V and J ends were trimmed by 1 base and 12 bases, with 15 bases remaining between them.

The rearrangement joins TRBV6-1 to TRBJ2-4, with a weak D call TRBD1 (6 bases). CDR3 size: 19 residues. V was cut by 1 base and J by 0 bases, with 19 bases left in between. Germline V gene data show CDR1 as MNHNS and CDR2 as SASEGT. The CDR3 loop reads CASSEEGTPNWGAKNIQYF. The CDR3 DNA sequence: TGTGCCAGCAGTGAAGAGGGGACACCTAATTGGGGAGCCAAAAACATTCAGTACTTC.

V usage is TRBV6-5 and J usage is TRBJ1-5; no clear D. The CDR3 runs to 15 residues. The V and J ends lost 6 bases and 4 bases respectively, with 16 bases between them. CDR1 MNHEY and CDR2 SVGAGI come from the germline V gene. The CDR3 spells CASRAGSRTNQPQHF. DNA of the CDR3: TGTGCCAGCAGGGCGGGATCAAGAACTAATCAGCCCCAGCATTTT.